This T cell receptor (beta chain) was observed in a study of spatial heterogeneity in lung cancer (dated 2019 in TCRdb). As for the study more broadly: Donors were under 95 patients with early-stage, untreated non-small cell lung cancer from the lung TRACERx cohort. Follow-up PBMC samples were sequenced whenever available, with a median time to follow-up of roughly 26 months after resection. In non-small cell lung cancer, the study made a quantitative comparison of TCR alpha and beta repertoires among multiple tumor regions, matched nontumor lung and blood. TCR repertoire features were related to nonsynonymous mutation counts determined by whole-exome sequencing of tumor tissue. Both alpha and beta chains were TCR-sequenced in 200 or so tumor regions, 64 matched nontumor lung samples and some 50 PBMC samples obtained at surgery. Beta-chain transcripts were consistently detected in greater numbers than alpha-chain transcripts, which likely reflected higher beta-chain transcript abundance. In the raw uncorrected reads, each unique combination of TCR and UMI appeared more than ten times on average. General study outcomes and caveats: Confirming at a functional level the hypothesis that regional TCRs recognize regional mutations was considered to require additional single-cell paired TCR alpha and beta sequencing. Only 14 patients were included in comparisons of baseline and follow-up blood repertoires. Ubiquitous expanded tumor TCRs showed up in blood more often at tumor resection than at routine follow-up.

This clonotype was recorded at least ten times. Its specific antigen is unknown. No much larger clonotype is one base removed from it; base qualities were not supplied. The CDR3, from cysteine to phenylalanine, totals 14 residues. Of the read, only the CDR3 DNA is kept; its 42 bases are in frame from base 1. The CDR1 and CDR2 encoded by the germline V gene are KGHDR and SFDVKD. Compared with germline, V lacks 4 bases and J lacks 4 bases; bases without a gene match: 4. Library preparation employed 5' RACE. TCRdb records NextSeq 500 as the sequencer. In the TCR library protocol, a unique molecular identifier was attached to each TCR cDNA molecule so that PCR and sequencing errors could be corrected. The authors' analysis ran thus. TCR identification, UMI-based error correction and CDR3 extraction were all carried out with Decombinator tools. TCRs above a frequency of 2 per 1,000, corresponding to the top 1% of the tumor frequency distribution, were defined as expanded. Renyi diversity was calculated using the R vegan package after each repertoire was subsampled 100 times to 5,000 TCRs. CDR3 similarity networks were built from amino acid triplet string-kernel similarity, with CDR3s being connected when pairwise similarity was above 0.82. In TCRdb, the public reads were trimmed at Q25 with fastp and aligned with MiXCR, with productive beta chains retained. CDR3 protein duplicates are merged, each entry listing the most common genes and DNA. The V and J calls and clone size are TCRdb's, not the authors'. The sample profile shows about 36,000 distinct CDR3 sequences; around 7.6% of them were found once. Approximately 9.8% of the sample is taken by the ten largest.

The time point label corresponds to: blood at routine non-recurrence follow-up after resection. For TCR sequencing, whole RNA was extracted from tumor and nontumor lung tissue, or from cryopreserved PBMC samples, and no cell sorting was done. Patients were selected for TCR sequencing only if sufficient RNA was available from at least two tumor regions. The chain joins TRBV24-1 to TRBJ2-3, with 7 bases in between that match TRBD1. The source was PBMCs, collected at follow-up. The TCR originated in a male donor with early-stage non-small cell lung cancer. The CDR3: CATSDVTGPDTQYF. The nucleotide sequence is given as TGTGCCACCAGTGACGTGACAGGGCCAGATACGCAGTATTTT.